The rows below give T cell receptor beta chains drawn from one sample of a study of blood T cell repertoires in COVID-19. Assay used: immunoSEQ multiplex PCR; TCRdb lists only in-frame clones, some missing. This table has 210,000 or so clones, approximately 84% appearing once. Sequenced material: peripheral blood. The receptors stem from a woman aged 45-60 years with active or convalescent COVID-19. CDR3s include the opening cysteine and the closing phenylalanine or tryptophan. The D gene is left open where the match is weak. Clone size appears in some rows only: once, few, many, or a class for an expanded clone.

d_call	v_call	clone_size	j_call	cdr3_nt	cdr3_aa
TRBD1	TRBV28	-	TRBJ2-1	TGTGCCAGCAGTTTATGGGTGAACAGGGGGAATGAGCAGTTCTTC	CASSLWVNRGNEQFF
-	TRBV30	-	TRBJ1-5	TGTGCCTGGAGTTTCGGTAGTCAGCCCCAGCATTTT	CAWSFGSQPQHF
TRBD1	TRBV6-5	-	TRBJ1-1	TGTGCCAGCAGAGACAGGGGGAACACTGAAGCTTTCTTT	CASRDRGNTEAFF
TRBD1	TRBV7-8	-	TRBJ1-1	TGTGCCAGCACCCTCCCGGGACAGCTGGAAGCTTTCTTT	CASTLPGQLEAFF
-	TRBV27	-	TRBJ1-1	TGTGCCAGCAGTTTAAAAATCGGGGGAGAAGCTTTCTTT	CASSLKIGGEAFF
TRBD2	TRBV7-2	-	TRBJ2-1	TGTGCCAGCAGCTTAGGTCTAGCGGGGGACAATGAGCAGTTCTTC	CASSLGLAGDNEQFF
TRBD1	TRBV5-4	-	TRBJ1-2	TGTGCCAGCAGCCGCGATACGACAGGGGTGCCCGGTGGCTACACCTTC	CASSRDTTGVPGGYTF
TRBD1	TRBV19	-	TRBJ1-5	TGTGCCAGTAGTAGTGGGACAGTGTGGAATCAGCCCCAGCATTTT	CASSSGTVWNQPQHF
TRBD2	TRBV24-1	-	TRBJ2-2	TGTGCCACCAGTTCCCGAGCCCTAGCGGGACCTGTCTCGAACACCGGGGAGCTGTTTTTT	CATSSRALAGPVSNTGELFF
TRBD1	TRBV2	few	TRBJ1-1	TGTGCCAGCAGTTTGACAGGGACAATGCGAGCTTTCTTT	CASSLTGTMRAFF
TRBD1	TRBV9	-	TRBJ2-7	TGTGCCAGCAGCGTTAATAATGGGAGGGGACAGGGGGCGAGAGAGCAGTACTTC	CASSVNNGRGQGAREQYF
-	TRBV5-1	few	TRBJ2-1	TGCGCCAGCAAGCGCGGGGCGGACTACAATGAGCAGTTCTTC	CASKRGADYNEQFF
-	TRBV15	once	TRBJ2-2	TGTGCCACCAGCAGGGAGACTTTGACGTCCTGGATCAGAACCGGGGAGCTGTTTTTT	CATSRETLTSWIRTGELFF
-	TRBV18	-	TRBJ2-2	TGTGCCAGCTCAGCAGACAGGACCGGGGAGCTGTTTTTT	CASSADRTGELFF
TRBD2	TRBV4-2	-	TRBJ2-3	TGTGCCAGCAGCCAAGATAGCGGGGGGGCAGATACGCAGTATTTT	CASSQDSGGADTQYF
TRBD1	TRBV6-1	once	TRBJ1-5	TGTGCCAGCAGTGACACGACAGGGGACAATCAGCCCCAGCATTTT	CASSDTTGDNQPQHF
-	TRBV6-6	-	TRBJ2-2	TGTGCCAGCAGTTACAGGGACATCAGGACAGGGGAGCTGTTTTTT	CASSYRDIRTGELFF
-	TRBV6-5	-	TRBJ2-1	TGTGCCAGCTCCAGGGCGGCCAGGTACAATGAGCAGTTCTTC	CASSRAARYNEQFF
-	TRBV11-2	-	TRBJ1-2	TGTGCCAGCAGCCCCTCCCCTCTTTATGGCTACACCTTC	CASSPSPLYGYTF
-	TRBV19	-	TRBJ1-4	TGTGCCTCTTCCCGGGGACTGGGAGCTAATGAAAAACTGTTTTTT	CASSRGLGANEKLFF
TRBD1	TRBV28	-	TRBJ1-2	TGTGCCAGCAGGTATCCTCCGGGACAGTTCCGCGATGGCTACACCTTC	CASRYPPGQFRDGYTF
TRBD1	TRBV27	-	TRBJ2-3	TGTGCCAGCAGTTTACTAGGGACAGCCCGCACAGATACGCAGTATTTT	CASSLLGTARTDTQYF
-	TRBV5-1	-	TRBJ2-6	TGCGCCAGCAGCGACGGGATCTCTGGGGCCAACGTCCTGACTTTC	CASSDGISGANVLTF
TRBD2	TRBV6-4	few	TRBJ2-5	TGTGCCAGCAGTTACATAGCGGGAGCTGAGACCCAGTACTTC	CASSYIAGAETQYF
TRBD1	TRBV19	few	TRBJ2-5	TGTGCCAGTAGTATAGCTGGGACAGGGCCAGGGGAGACCCAGTACTTC	CASSIAGTGPGETQYF
-	TRBV18	-	TRBJ1-5	TGTGCCAGCTCACCACCTCGGCAGCCCCAGCATTTT	CASSPPRQPQHF
-	TRBV4-1	-	TRBJ1-2	TGCGCCAGCAGCCATATGTGGGAGGTGAGGTATGGCTACACCTTC	CASSHMWEVRYGYTF
-	TRBV28	-	TRBJ2-7	TGTGCCAGCAGTACTCGGGGAGCCCTCTCCTACGAGCAGTACTTC	CASSTRGALSYEQYF
TRBD1	TRBV15	-	TRBJ1-2	TGTGCCACCAGCCGGGCGGAGGGGGCGGACTATGGCTACACCTTC	CATSRAEGADYGYTF
-	TRBV6-5	-	TRBJ1-5	TGTGCCAGCAGGTCAAGCAATCAGCCCCAGCATTTT	CASRSSNQPQHF
TRBD1	TRBV5-1	few	TRBJ1-1	TGCGCCAGCAGCTTGCCGGGACAGCTAATGAACACTGAAGCTTTCTTT	CASSLPGQLMNTEAFF
-	TRBV5-4	-	TRBJ1-6	TGTGCCAGCAGGGACAGAAATAATTCACCCCTCCACTTT	CASRDRNNSPLHF
-	TRBV25-1	-	TRBJ2-5	TGTGCCAGCAGTGATCCAGGGGGGCATCAAGAGACCCAGTACTTC	CASSDPGGHQETQYF
TRBD1	TRBV5-6	-	TRBJ2-1	TGTGCCAGCAGCATCCGGGACAGGGGTTACAATGAGCAGTTCTTC	CASSIRDRGYNEQFF
TRBD1	TRBV24-1	-	TRBJ2-5	TGTGCCACCAGTGGGGGACAGGGGAAAGAGACCCAGTACTTC	CATSGGQGKETQYF
TRBD1	TRBV2	few	TRBJ1-2	TGTGCCAGCACCCAACAGGGGAACTATGGCTACACCTTC	CASTQQGNYGYTF
TRBD2	TRBV5-1	-	TRBJ2-2	TGCGCCAGCAGCCCCCTGACTAGCGGGAGCGGCACCGGGGAGCTGTTTTTT	CASSPLTSGSGTGELFF
-	TRBV5-1	-	TRBJ2-3	TGCGCCAGCAGGGGAGGGGGGATCACAGATACGCAGTATTTT	CASRGGGITDTQYF
-	TRBV7-3	-	TRBJ2-1	TGTGCCAGCAGCTCATCTAGCGTCGCCCGCAATGAGCAGTTCTTC	CASSSSSVARNEQFF
-	TRBV6-4	-	TRBJ1-2	TGTGCCAGCAGTGAATCGACAGGAAACTATGGCTACACCTTC	CASSESTGNYGYTF
TRBD1	TRBV7-6	-	TRBJ2-1	TGTGCCAGCAGCTTAATGGGGACAGGCAATGAGCAGTTCTTC	CASSLMGTGNEQFF
-	TRBV7-3	-	TRBJ2-3	TGTGCCAGCAGCCCGTCCGTACTGGTGACAGATACGCAGTATTTT	CASSPSVLVTDTQYF
TRBD1	TRBV5-1	few	TRBJ1-1	TGCGCCAGCAGCCCGGGACAGCCGAACACTGAAGCTTTCTTT	CASSPGQPNTEAFF
-	TRBV14	-	TRBJ2-5	TGTGCCAGCAGCCAATTAGCGGCAGCGTATACGGCCCAGTACTTC	CASSQLAAAYTAQYF
TRBD1	TRBV15	-	TRBJ1-1	TGTGCCACCAGTCGGACAGGGGGTTTCACTGAAGCTTTCTTT	CATSRTGGFTEAFF
TRBD1	TRBV5-1	-	TRBJ1-4	TGCGCCAGCAGCCAAGGTCCGGGACAGGGGGGTTGGAAACTGTTTTTT	CASSQGPGQGGWKLFF
-	TRBV11-2	few	TRBJ1-1	TGTGCCAGCAGCTTAACGGGACTGGACACTGAAGCTTTCTTT	CASSLTGLDTEAFF
-	TRBV28	-	TRBJ2-5	TGTGCCAGCAGTGGGGGGACTGAAGAGACCCAGTACTTC	CASSGGTEETQYF